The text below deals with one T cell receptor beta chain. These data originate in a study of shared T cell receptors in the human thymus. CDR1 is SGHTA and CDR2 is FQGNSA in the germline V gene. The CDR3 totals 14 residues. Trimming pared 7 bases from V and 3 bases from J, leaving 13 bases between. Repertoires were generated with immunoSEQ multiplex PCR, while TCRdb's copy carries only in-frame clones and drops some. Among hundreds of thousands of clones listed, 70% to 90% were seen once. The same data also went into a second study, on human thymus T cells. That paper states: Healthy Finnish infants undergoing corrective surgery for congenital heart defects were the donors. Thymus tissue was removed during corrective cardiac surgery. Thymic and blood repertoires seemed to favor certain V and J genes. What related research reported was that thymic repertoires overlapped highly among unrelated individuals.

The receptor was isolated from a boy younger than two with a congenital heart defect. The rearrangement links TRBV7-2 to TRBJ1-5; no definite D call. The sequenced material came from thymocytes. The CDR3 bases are TGTGCCAGCACACCAGGAGGGAACAATCAGCCCCAGCATTTT. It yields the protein CASTPGGNNQPQHF.